The sequence of this TCR beta chain was determined in a study of shared clonotypes between healthy human individuals (dated by TCRdb to the early 2020s). Background on the whole study: The cohort comprised a couple of women and a few men aged 18 to 49 years. Per donor, three plates each were used for CD4 naive and CD4 memory, two for CD8 naive, and one for CD8 memory. The study deeply sequenced blood TCR repertoires of about 5 healthy adults to estimate repertoire size and the extent of clonotype sharing between individuals. To increase sequencing depth and limit assay-specific biases, different laboratories used diverse techniques to prepare libraries and sequence TCR repertoires. Per donor, leukapheresis produced somewhere between about 0.9 and 10 billion PBMCs.

Remarks on this clone: This receptor's antigen is unknown. One base away there is no much larger clone; base qualities are not given.

CDR3 length: 14 amino acids, cysteine to phenylalanine. Of all the DNA, just the CDR3 is kept, 42 bases in frame from base 1. The CDR1 and CDR2 encoded by the germline V gene are MDHEN and SYDVKM. The germline ends are 6 bases apart after V is trimmed by 3 bases and J by 1 base. TCR CDR3 regions were amplified from genomic DNA by multiplex PCR using the deep immunoSEQ assay. Genomic DNA extracted from each cell subset was distributed evenly over all wells of several immunoSEQ 96-well plates, and each plate served as one replicate. For sorted subsets, around 0.2 ug genomic DNA, equal to tens of thousands of T cell genomes, was loaded into each replicate PCR. The purified libraries were quantified using a Qubit 3.0 fluorometer, sized with a Bioanalyzer 2100, and then quantified again using the KAPA Library Quantification kit. Every immunoSEQ 96-well plate was sequenced on a dedicated single-read 150-cycle Illumina NextSeq 550 flow cell. The study's processing was this. Because only junctional sequences without quality scores were contained in the immunoSEQ output, filtering matching that applied to full-length reads could not be performed. To assign V/J genes and CDR3, sequences were annotated using PyIR, a Python wrapper for IgBLAST v1.9, with IMGT germline references. Reads with weak V/J assignments (E-value above 1e-6), missing CDR3, stop codons, out-of-frame junctions, or ambiguous translated residues were removed. A V3J clonotype was defined by an identical inferred V gene, J gene, and CDR3 amino acid sequence. Percentage overlap between repertoires was computed as shared unique clonotypes divided by the size of the smaller repertoire. RTK rarefaction, the Chao1 estimator, and Recon v2.1 estimates of unobserved clonotypes were used to assess repertoire richness. Generation probabilities were computed with OLGA for all TCRbeta clonotypes obtained by the gDNA method from four donors. Imported from immuneACCESS, the table was reduced by TCRdb to in-frame sequences with V and J called. These copies leave out some clones; in studies compared against another copy, an unresolved V gene accounts for under half, and the cause of the remainder is not known. The D gene and trimming were derived from the DNA, and the V and J assignments and clone size from that table. This sample lists over 700,000 clones; 72% were detected once. More than 1.5% of the sample comes from the top ten.

The donors were healthy, HIV-negative adults who had no recently reported acute infections or vaccinations. All donors were Caucasian adults living in Nashville, Tennessee, USA. CD4+ T cells were enriched by magnetic negative selection; naive cells were then positively selected on CD45RA, and the negative fraction formed the memory subset. Blood was obtained by leukapheresis, after which PBMCs were separated by Ficoll-Histopaque density gradient centrifugation and cryopreserved in liquid nitrogen vapor phase. Analytical flow cytometry was used to check the purity and quantity of every magnetically sorted T cell population. Each sorted fraction had its genomic DNA isolated and then quantified by UV absorbance on a Nanodrop 2000c. The paper's findings and limits, for the study overall: Sharing across four donors was observed for about 5% of naive CD4, about 3.2% of naive CD8, roughly 2.3% of memory CD4, and roughly 0.43% of memory CD8 clonotypes. Even with the large sequencing depth, rarefaction of the sorted-subset datasets indicated that sequencing was incomplete. Compared with non-shared clonotypes, clonotypes shared by all four sorted-subset donors had higher generation probabilities. Only blood was sampled, and tissue TCR repertoires likely differ from those in blood. Based on pairwise subsampling, the degree of clonotype sharing among donors was expected to be affected by sequencing depth. The small number of donors limited the genetic and exposure-history diversity represented. Larger estimated clonotype richness was generally found for naive subsets than for memory subsets.

This chain is built from TRBV28 and TRBJ2-2; the D segment cannot be called with confidence. This clonotype was sampled from a woman aged 25 to 39 in good health. The specimen sequenced was memory CD4+ T cells sorted from blood. The cell subset or site label here, explained by the study, means: CD45RA-negative fraction. The DNA sequence is as follows: TGTGCCAGCAGTTTTGGTGAGAACACCGGGGAGCTGTTTTTT. Its coded protein is CASSFGENTGELFF.